The 20 T cell receptor beta chains reported below all come from one sample, sequenced in a study of regulatory T cells in long-lasting Graves disease. iRepertoire HTBI primers and Arm-PCR of CDR3 regions built TCR beta libraries. TCRdb used MiXCR to reprocess the multiplex PCR reads, holding one entry per CDR3 protein. The data hold around 450,000 distinct CDR3 sequences, with roughly a fifth observed a single time. The time point here: persistent/refractory GD, antithyroid drugs over 5 years with positive TRAb. From RNA extracted from PBMCs, the TCR library was made. The sequences come from peripheral blood mononuclear cells (PBMCs), collected when the disease was refractory, from a patient treated with antithyroid drugs. The receptors here all came from a female donor with Graves disease.

This clonotype has a count of ten or more. The chain uses TRBV2 and TRBJ1-1; 8 nucleotides agree with TRBD1. CDR1 SNHLY and CDR2 FYNNEI come from the germline V gene. J lost 5 bases, V lost 6 bases, and 8 bases had no gene match. The CDR3 totals 14 residues. In DNA, the CDR3 is TGTGCCAGCAGCCTACAGGGGGGGTCTACTGAAGCTTTCTTT. It is translated as CASSLQGGSTEAFF.

There are a few counts of this clonotype. The chain combines TRBV11-1 with TRBJ2-7, with D uncertain. Trimming stripped 5 bases from V and 2 bases from J, with 13 bases between. From germline, CDR1 is SGHAT and CDR2 FQDESV (reference sequence). This CDR3 is built from 14 residues. Here the CDR3 reads CASSPPGWPYEQYF. CDR3 nucleotides: TGTGCCAGCAGCCCCCCCGGGTGGCCCTACGAGCAGTACTTC.

This chain joins TRBV5-6 and TRBJ2-7; 9 bases agree with TRBD1. V was pared by 5 bases and J by 5 bases, with 8 bases of the junction left unmatched. The CDR3 consists of 14 residues. From germline, CDR1 is SGHDT and CDR2 YYEEEE. CDR3 amino acids: CASSSRQGVNEQYF. For the CDR3, the DNA is TGTGCCAGCAGTTCCCGACAGGGGGTAAACGAGCAGTACTTC.

The table lists this clonotype with many counts. This sequence joins TRBV24-1 and TRBJ1-5; no clear D gene. There are 14 residues in the CDR3. Germline V CDR1 and CDR2: KGHDR, SFDVKD. The V and J ends lost 0 bases and 4 bases respectively, with 6 bases between them. The CDR3 is CATSDLGENQPQHF. In nucleotides, the CDR3 is TGTGCCACCAGTGATTTGGGGGAGAATCAGCCCCAGCATTTT.

This chain joins TRBV6-1 and TRBJ2-7, with D possibly being TRBD1 (6 bases). In germline, CDR1 is MNHNS, CDR2 SASEGT. The CDR3 is made up of 14 amino acids. The ends were cut back, 5 bases at V and 0 bases at J, with 11 bases in the middle. The DNA of the CDR3 is TGTGCCAGCAGTCCCAGGGGCCTCTCCTACGAGCAGTACTTC. Translated: CASSPRGLSYEQYF.

V usage is TRBV5-4 and J usage is TRBJ1-5; D is unclear. The CDR3 runs to 15 residues. Deletions cut 0 bases from V and 0 bases from J, with 7 bases between. In germline, CDR1 is SGHNT, CDR2 YYREEE (reference sequence). The CDR3 nucleotides are TGTGCCAGCAGCTTGGATAAGGGTAGCAATCAGCCCCAGCATTTT. This codes for CASSLDKGSNQPQHF.

This clonotype was found a few times. The gene calls are TRBV4-3 and TRBJ2-5; 8 nucleotides align to TRBD2. The germline CDR1 and CDR2 sequences are LGHNA and YSLEER. Losses at the gene ends were 3 bases for V and 5 bases for J; bases not matched to a gene: 5. The CDR3 sequence is 14 residues long. The CDR3 bases are TGCGCCAGCAGCCAGCGGGGGGTGGCGGAGACCCAGTACTTC. Translated: CASSQRGVAETQYF.

This clonotype was seen many times. This chain links TRBV6-1 with TRBJ1-4; TRBD1 matches at 7 bases. The CDR3 contains 13 residues. Trimming at V came to 6 bases and at J to 7 bases, leaving 5 bases not matched to a gene. In germline, CDR1 is MNHNS, CDR2 SASEGT. The CDR3 spells CASSPGGSEKLFF. The CDR3, as DNA: TGTGCCAGCAGCCCAGGGGGGTCTGAAAAACTGTTTTTT.

This clonotype was observed once. This clone may be a read error of a much larger clone one base away. The chain uses TRBV11-2 and TRBJ2-5, with TRBD2 as a possible D gene (6 bases). In germline, CDR1 is SGHAT, CDR2 FQNNGV. Between the trimmed V and J ends, which lost 1 base and 7 bases, there was a span of 10 bases. This CDR3 is 13 amino acids long. CDR3 loop: CASSLVFGGTQYF. As DNA, the CDR3 is TGTGCCAGCAGCTTAGTTTTCGGGGGGACCCAGTACTTC.

In its sample, this clonotype was seen a few times. The chain couples TRBV28 to TRBJ1-1; TRBD1 matches 7 bases. V trimming: 4 bases; J trimming: 3 bases; junction bases outside the gene matches: 14. The V gene's germline CDR1 is MDHEN and CDR2 SYDVKM. CDR3 length equals 17 residues. The CDR3 is CASSSIPGQPEHTEAFF. DNA of the CDR3: TGTGCCAGCAGTTCAATTCCGGGACAGCCAGAACACACTGAAGCTTTCTTT. The full variable domain, completed using reference TRBV28 and TRBJ1-1, is DVKVTQSSRYLVKRTGEKVFLECVQDMDHENMFWYRQDPGLGLRLIYFSYDVKMKEKGDIPEGYSVSREKKERFSLILESASTNQTSMYLCASSSIPGQPEHTEAFFGQGTRLTVV.

This chain joins TRBV28 and TRBJ2-3; possibly TRBD2 for D (5 bases). The ends were cut back, 4 bases at V and 0 bases at J, with 17 bases in the middle. Per germline, CDR1 MDHEN and CDR2 SYDVKM. CDR3 size: 17 residues. CDR3 sequence (DNA): TGTGCCAGCAGTTCCCTATTAATACTAGGGAGCACAGATACGCAGTATTTT. Protein sequence: CASSSLLILGSTDTQYF.

This clonotype was detected once. The CDR3 spells CASSAPEGAGGSSYNEQFF. The DNA of the CDR3 is TGTGCCAGCAGTGCCCCTGAGGGAGCGGGAGGGAGCTCCTACAATGAGCAGTTCTTC. The chain has TRBV25-1 and TRBJ2-1; 10 nucleotides match TRBD2. The CDR3 is made up of 19 amino acids. The J segment lost 0 bases and the V segment lost 4 bases, leaving 12 bases of the junction unmatched. In germline, CDR1 is MGHDK, CDR2 SYGVNS.

This clonotype was observed a few times. V usage is TRBV5-5 and J usage is TRBJ1-1, with 10 bases fitting TRBD1. From germline, CDR1 is SGHKS and CDR2 YYEKEE (reference sequence). This CDR3 has 14 residues. V lost 4 bases to trimming and J lost 5 bases; unmatched junction nucleotides: 5. CDR3 nucleotide sequence: TGTGCCAGCAGCGCCCTGGACAGGGGGACTGAAGCTTTCTTT. Its translation is CASSALDRGTEAFF.

The chain employs TRBV24-1 and TRBJ2-2; no clear D gene. Between the trimmed V and J ends, which lost 6 bases and 7 bases, there was a span of 8 bases. Germline CDR1 reads KGHDR; CDR2 reads SFDVKD. This CDR3 is 12 amino acids long. The CDR3 sequence is CATSIAGGELFF. For the CDR3, the DNA is TGTGCCACCAGTATAGCAGGCGGGGAGCTGTTTTTT.

This clonotype came up many times. The rearrangement uses TRBV28 and TRBJ1-1, with TRBD1 matching over 8 bases. Germline CDR1 is MDHEN and CDR2 is SYDVKM. Losses at the gene ends were 7 bases for V and 4 bases for J; bases not matched to a gene: 2. CDR3 size: 12 residues. The CDR3 reads CASTTGGTEAFF. The CDR3 DNA reads as TGTGCCAGCACCACAGGGGGCACTGAAGCTTTCTTT.

The chain employs TRBV7-2 and TRBJ2-2, with 7 bases identical to TRBD2. After removal of 1 base from V and 1 base from J, the junction contained 3 bases not matched to a gene. CDR3 size: 16 residues. Germline assignment: CDR1 SGHTA and CDR2 FQGNSA. This CDR3 is CASSLGSGLNTGELFF. The DNA of the CDR3 is TGTGCCAGCAGCTTAGGTAGCGGGCTGAACACCGGGGAGCTGTTTTTT.

This rearrangement joins TRBV7-9 to TRBJ1-4; D may be TRBD1 (5 bases). This CDR3 comprises 14 residues. Trimming took off 6 bases at V and 1 base at J, with 9 bases between the two ends. Germline CDR1 and CDR2: SEHNR and FQNEAQ (reference sequence). The CDR3 DNA reads as TGTGCCAGCAGACCCGACAGAACTAATGAAAAACTGTTTTTT. Translating it yields CASRPDRTNEKLFF.

This clonotype appeared many times. This chain joins TRBV6-5 and TRBJ2-7; 9 bases map to TRBD1. Per germline, CDR1 MNHEY and CDR2 SVGAGI. This CDR3 region has 17 residues. The J segment lost 3 bases and the V segment lost 0 bases, leaving 9 bases of the junction unmatched. The CDR3 reads CASSYSPGTGYLYEQYF. As DNA, the CDR3 is TGTGCCAGCAGTTACTCCCCCGGGACAGGGTACCTCTACGAGCAGTACTTC.

This clonotype was counted only a few times. V usage is TRBV9 and J usage is TRBJ1-5; 7 bases align to TRBD1. Germline lookup yields CDR1 SGDLS and CDR2 YYNGEE. Trimming at V came to 0 bases and at J to 5 bases, leaving 5 bases not matched to a gene. The CDR3 loop spans 15 amino acids. The CDR3 bases are TGTGCCAGCAGCGTAGGACAGGGTAGGGATCAGCCCCAGCATTTT. It is translated as CASSVGQGRDQPQHF.

The chain joins TRBV14 to TRBJ2-2; unclear D gene. The CDR3 sequence is 13 residues long. The V end lost 1 base, the J end lost 7 bases, and 7 bases lay between the germline ends. Germline CDR1 SGHDN, CDR2 FVKESK. This CDR3 reads CASSQGPGGELFF. The CDR3 bases are TGTGCCAGCAGCCAAGGTCCGGGCGGGGAGCTGTTTTTT.